The subject of this entry is one T cell receptor beta chain. What it binds is not known. The missing CDR3 end, 3 residues past where the read stops, is filled in from the germline J gene. Trimming pared 6 bases from V and 4 bases from J, leaving 17 bases between. There are 15 residues in the CDR3. Germline V gene data show CDR1 as LNHDA and CDR2 as SQIVND (reference sequence). Unstimulated Tregs (CD4+CD25+CD127-) and CD4+CD25- non-Tregs were sorted from PBMCs. This entry comes from a study of Tregs in tolerant kidney transplant recipients. Only in-frame clones appear in the TCRdb table, and some are missing; sequencing was by immunoSEQ multiplex PCR. This table lists about 52,000 clones. The study, taken as a whole, reports: Tolerant patients' donor-specific Tregs expanded beyond overall Tregs, suggesting antigen-driven growth.

The gene calls are TRBV19 and TRBJ2-3, with D possibly TRBD2 on 7 matching bases. Sequencing was performed on CD4+ T cells from blood, taken before the transplant. The sequence derives from a human donor who received a combined kidney and bone marrow transplant. The part of the CDR3 DNA that was read is TGTGCCAGTAGGCAGGGGCGGGGGAATCCAGATACG. Protein: CASRQGRGNPDT. The CDR3 in its entirety is CASRQGRGNPDTQYF.